The text below deals with one T cell receptor beta chain. The antigen remains undetermined. This record belongs to a study of cytomegalovirus exposure and HLA in healthy donors. Overall study findings and caveats: Analyses of presence/absence relied on an assumption of roughly uniform sequencing depth across donors.

The PCR ran on 60 Vbeta and 13 Jbeta primers. How the authors handled the data: Unique TCR beta chains totaled roughly 79 million in a later count, with approximately 11 million of them shared. Measured with immunoSEQ multiplex PCR; TCRdb has only the in-frame clones, and not every one. The DNA gave D and trimming, while V, J and clone size come from that table. The sample has fewer than 150,000 clones; about 75% are singletons. The V and J ends lost 5 bases and 12 bases respectively, with 25 bases between them. This CDR3 has 16 amino acids. Germline V lookup: CDR1 SGHVS, CDR2 FNYEAQ. Healthy bone marrow donors made up the cohort.

The TCR sequence derives from a man between 18 and 29 years old in good health and CMV-seronegative. Input material: PBMCs. V and J are TRBV7-6 and TRBJ1-4, with D perhaps matching TRBD1 (5 bases). The CDR3 reads CASSGRAGTHLGELFF. DNA for the CDR3: TGTGCCAGCAGCGGACGAGCCGGGACTCATCTTGGGGAACTGTTTTTT.